What follows describes a single TCR beta chain. Looked up from germline, CDR1 is SNHLY and CDR2 is FYNNEI. The length of the CDR3 is 14 residues. Trimming left V 3 bases short and J 3 bases short, with 9 bases between. The table came from immunoSEQ multiplex PCR; TCRdb's copy has only in-frame clones and leaves some out. The repertoire consists of approximately 30,000 clones, with 85% occurring once and the leading ten covering over 20%. The data originate from a study of blood T cell repertoires in COVID-19. For the study at large: T cells, B-cell-depleted T cells, or PBMCs supplied cDNA or gDNA.

This sequence joins TRBV2 and TRBJ1-5, with D tentatively TRBD1 (5 bases). The specimen was peripheral blood. The sequence was obtained from a human donor in a cohort sampled during active COVID-19. Here the CDR3 reads CASSDPRDNQPQHF. CDR3 nucleotides: TGTGCCAGCAGTGACCCCAGGGACAATCAGCCCCAGCATTTT. The complete variable domain, with remaining parts taken from reference TRBV2 and TRBJ1-5, reads EPEVTQTPSHQVTQMGQEVILRCVPISNHLYFYWYRQILGQKVEFLVSFYNNEISEKSEIFDDQFSVERPDGSNFTLKIRSTKLEDSAMYFCASSDPRDNQPQHFGDGTRLSIL.